These 7 T cell receptor beta chains were sequenced from one sample in a study of T cell responses to AZD1222 COVID-19 vaccine. Clones were read by immunoSEQ multiplex PCR, and TCRdb kept only the in-frame ones, dropping some. The table has about 83,000 clones, around 89% seen once; the top ten hold under 5%. The sequences come from peripheral blood, collected on day 0 of MenACWY control vaccination. The receptors come from an adult in good health.

J is TRBJ1-4 and V is TRBV7-8; possible D gene TRBD1, 6 bases. This CDR3 comprises 15 residues. The V and J ends lost 3 bases and 4 bases respectively, with 12 bases between them. Germline CDR1 reads SGHVS; CDR2 reads FQNEAQ. Written as DNA, the CDR3 is TGTGCCAGCAGCTTGGGGGCAGGCTTTAATGAAAAACTGTTTTTT. This encodes CASSLGAGFNEKLFF.

The V gene is TRBV7-7, the J gene TRBJ2-1, with 8 nucleotides matching TRBD1. The length of the CDR3 is 16 residues. V lost 5 bases, J lost 1 base, and 7 bases stayed unmatched. CDR1 and CDR2 from the germline V gene are SSHAT and FNYEAQ (reference sequence). The CDR3 here is CASSPWTGMSYNEQFF. Here the CDR3 DNA reads TGTGCCAGCAGCCCCTGGACAGGGATGTCCTACAATGAGCAGTTCTTC. Using reference TRBV7-7 and TRBJ2-1 for the parts outside the CDR3, the full variable domain is GAGVSQSPRYKVTKRGQDVTLRCDPISSHATLYWYQQALGQGPEFLTYFNYEAQPDKSGLPSDRFSAERPEGSISTLTIQRTEQRDSAMYRCASSPWTGMSYNEQFFGPGTRLTVL.

V is TRBV19 and J is TRBJ1-1, with a possible D match to TRBD1 (5 bases). Germline V lookup: CDR1 LNHDA, CDR2 SQIVND (reference sequence). V lost 3 bases and J 10 bases, leaving 18 bases between the germline ends. CDR3 length equals 14 residues. The DNA for the CDR3 is TGTGCCAGTAGTATGCGGGGCCAGCGGCACCCAGCTTTCTTT. The encoded protein is CASSMRGQRHPAFF.

The chain employs TRBV28 and TRBJ2-5; 8 bases fit TRBD1. The CDR3 is made up of 14 amino acids. Germline assignment: CDR1 MDHEN and CDR2 SYDVKM. Trimming took 4 bases from V and 6 from J; bases not matched to a gene: 7. CDR3: CASSYRQGAQTQYF. DNA of the CDR3: TGTGCCAGCAGTTATAGGCAGGGGGCGCAGACCCAGTACTTC.

The chain has TRBV29-1 and TRBJ2-5; D possibly matches TRBD1 or TRBD2 (5 bases each). Per the germline V gene, CDR1 is SQVTM and CDR2 is ANQGSEA. With 7 bases removed from V and 0 bases from J, the gap between germline ends came to 12 bases. The CDR3 contains 13 residues. The CDR3 is CSGGTGYQETQYF. DNA of the CDR3: TGCAGCGGAGGGACGGGGTACCAAGAGACCCAGTACTTC.

V and J are TRBV10-2 and TRBJ1-5; perhaps TRBD1 as D (5 bases). V was pared by 6 bases and J by 3 bases, with 12 bases between. The CDR3 extends over 14 amino acids. CDR1 and CDR2 from the germline V gene are WSHSY and SAAADI. The chain's CDR3 is CASRDGHLNQPQHF. The CDR3 DNA is TGCGCCAGCAGAGATGGACACCTCAATCAGCCCCAGCATTTT.

This chain uses TRBV27 with TRBJ1-5, with a tentative D call TRBD1 (5 bases). Trimming removed 3 bases from V and 5 bases from J, with 8 bases in between. The CDR3 consists of 13 residues. Germline CDR1 MNHEY, CDR2 SMNVEV (reference sequence). CDR3 residues: CASSFDSYQPQHF. CDR3 nucleotide sequence: TGTGCCAGCAGTTTTGACAGCTATCAGCCCCAGCATTTT.